This T cell receptor beta chain was identified during a study of tumor-infiltrating lymphocytes in primary liver carcinoma. Background on the study: There were tumors of stage T1-T3 N0M0, each 4.2 to 10 cm across.

This clonotype was seen only a few times. The antigen is unknown. Making TCR beta cDNA involved around 510 ng total RNA and a constant-region primer. What produced the TCR beta libraries was three nested multiplex PCR rounds using slightly modified ARM-PCR. Each of the first two PCR rounds ran roughly 9 cycles with TRBV1-TRBV30 forward and C-beta reverse primers. Each CDR3 protein is one row after TCRdb ran MiXCR on the multiplex PCR reads. The sample consists of about 330,000 distinct CDR3 sequences, less than 65% of them appearing once. This CDR3 contains 15 residues. CDR1 LGHNA and CDR2 YNFKEQ come from the germline V gene. Trimming removed 2 bases at V and 0 bases at J, with 7 bases between. Broader study findings: The use of bulk unsorted samples meant that CD4+ and CD8+ repertoires were not compared. For tumor-adjacent and tumor-blood pairs, overlap was less than that seen for tumor region pairs.

Extraction also yielded germline DNA, while blood RNA was obtained from unsorted whole blood. Sequencing was performed on peripheral blood. The origin of this receptor is a man aged 40-55 years with primary liver carcinoma and hepatitis B virus infection. The gene calls are TRBV4-2 and TRBJ1-4, with unresolved D. CDR3 residues: CASSQSPATNEKLFF. CDR3 DNA: TGTGCCAGCAGCCAATCACCCGCAACTAATGAAAAACTGTTTTTT.